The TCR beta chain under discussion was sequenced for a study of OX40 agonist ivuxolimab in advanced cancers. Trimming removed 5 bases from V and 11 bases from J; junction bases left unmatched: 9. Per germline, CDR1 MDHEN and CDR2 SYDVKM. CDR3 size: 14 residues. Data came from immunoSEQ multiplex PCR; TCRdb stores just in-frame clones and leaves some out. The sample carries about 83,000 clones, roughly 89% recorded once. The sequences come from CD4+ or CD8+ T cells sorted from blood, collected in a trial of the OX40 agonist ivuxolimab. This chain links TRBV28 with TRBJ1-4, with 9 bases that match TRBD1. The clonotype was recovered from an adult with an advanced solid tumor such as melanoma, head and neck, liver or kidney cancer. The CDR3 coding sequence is TGTGCCAGCAGTGCCGGGACAGGGACAATCAAACTGTTTTTT. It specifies CASSAGTGTIKLFF.